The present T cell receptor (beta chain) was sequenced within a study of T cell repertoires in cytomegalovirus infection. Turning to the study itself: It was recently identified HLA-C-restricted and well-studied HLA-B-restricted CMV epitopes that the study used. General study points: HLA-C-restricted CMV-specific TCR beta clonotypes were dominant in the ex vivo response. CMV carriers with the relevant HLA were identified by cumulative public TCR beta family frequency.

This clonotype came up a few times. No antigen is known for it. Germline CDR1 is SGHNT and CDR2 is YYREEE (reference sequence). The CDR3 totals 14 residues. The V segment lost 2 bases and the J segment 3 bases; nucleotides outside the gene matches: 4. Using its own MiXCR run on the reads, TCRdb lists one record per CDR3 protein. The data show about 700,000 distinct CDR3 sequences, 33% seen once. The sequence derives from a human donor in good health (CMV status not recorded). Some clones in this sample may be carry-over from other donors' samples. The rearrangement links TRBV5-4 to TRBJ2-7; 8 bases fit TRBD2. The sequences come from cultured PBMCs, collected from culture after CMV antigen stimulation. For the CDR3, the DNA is TGTGCCAGCAGCTTACCCACTAGCGGCTACGAGCAGTACTTC. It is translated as CASSLPTSGYEQYF.